This paragraph covers one T cell receptor beta chain sequence. Its antigen is not identified. This sample was taken from a study of neoadjuvant nivolumab and ipilimumab in lung cancer. Whole-study results and caveats: Resected tumors had greater TCR richness and clonality than uninvolved lung. TCR sequencing covered a small number of samples.

CDR3 size: 15 residues. Here immunoSEQ multiplex PCR was the method, and the copy in TCRdb shows in-frame clones only, minus some. The sample carries 10,000 or so clones, approximately 85% recorded once. The source is an adult with non-small cell lung cancer. The sample consisted of peripheral blood, taken before neoadjuvant nivolumab, alone or with ipilimumab. The V gene is TRBV21-1, the J gene TRBJ2-4; the table's D gene call, TRBD1, was not cross checked with the DNA. TRBV21-1 is classified as a pseudogene. In DNA, the CDR3 is TGTGCCAGCAGCAAAGGACAACTAGCCAAAAACATTCAGTACTTC. Protein sequence: CASSKGQLAKNIQYF.